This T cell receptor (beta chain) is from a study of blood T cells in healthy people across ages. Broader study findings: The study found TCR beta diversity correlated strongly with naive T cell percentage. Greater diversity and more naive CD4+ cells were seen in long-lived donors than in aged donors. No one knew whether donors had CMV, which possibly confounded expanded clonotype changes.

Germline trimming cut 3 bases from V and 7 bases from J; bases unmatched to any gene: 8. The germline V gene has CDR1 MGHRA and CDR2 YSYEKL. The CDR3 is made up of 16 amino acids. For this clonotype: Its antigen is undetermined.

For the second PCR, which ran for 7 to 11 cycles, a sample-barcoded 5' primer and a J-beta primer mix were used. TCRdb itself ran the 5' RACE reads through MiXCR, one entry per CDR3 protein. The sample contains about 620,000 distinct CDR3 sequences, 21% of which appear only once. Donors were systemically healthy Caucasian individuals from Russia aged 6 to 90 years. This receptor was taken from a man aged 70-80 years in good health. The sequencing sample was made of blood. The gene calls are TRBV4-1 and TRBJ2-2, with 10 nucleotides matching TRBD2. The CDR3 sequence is CASSHPTSGVHGELFF. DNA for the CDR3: TGCGCCAGCAGCCATCCAACTAGCGGGGTGCACGGGGAGCTGTTTTTT.